Shown below are 3 T cell receptor beta chains from a single sample sequenced in a study of breast tumors, draining lymph nodes, adjacent tissues. A single record per CDR3 protein comes from TCRdb applying MiXCR to the multiplex PCR reads. The top ten hold 4.3% of the sample, which has 200,000 or so distinct CDR3 sequences, roughly 29% seen once. Axillary draining lymph nodes of breast cancer patients supplied the node samples. Sequenced: axillary lymph node tissue. Receptors originate from a female donor with breast cancer. Some clones in this sample may be carry-over from other donors' samples.

This clonotype was found many times. The V call is TRBV20-1, the J call TRBJ2-5, with D tentatively TRBD2 (5 bases). Trimming took 0 bases from V and 5 from J, leaving 13 bases between them. CDR3 length equals 14 residues. Germline V CDR1 and CDR2: DFQATT, SNEGSKA (reference sequence). This CDR3 is CSARDQLGRETQYF. As DNA, the CDR3 is TGCAGTGCTAGAGATCAACTAGGAAGGGAGACCCAGTACTTC.

The chain links TRBV25-1 to TRBJ1-5; D remains ambiguous. The CDR3 runs to 15 residues. Looked up from germline, CDR1 is MGHDK and CDR2 is SYGVNS. The CDR3: CAISPRLFSNQPQHF. The CDR3 DNA reads as TGTGCTATAAGTCCTCGACTCTTTAGCAATCAGCCCCAGCATTTT.

This clonotype has a count of ten or more. The V gene is TRBV29-1, the J gene TRBJ1-2; D is unclear. This CDR3 spans 12 amino acids. Trimming pared 6 bases from V and 4 bases from J, leaving 12 bases between. CDR1 is SQVTM, CDR2 ANQGSEA, per germline. The CDR3: CSVEPEGYGYTF. As DNA, the CDR3 is TGCAGCGTCGAGCCTGAGGGCTATGGCTACACCTTC.